This entry lists 11 T cell receptor beta chains sequenced from one sample in a study of vaccination effects on CD4 cells after COVID-19. The method was immunoSEQ multiplex PCR; TCRdb's version includes in-frame clones alone and lacks a portion of them. Of 55,000 to 80,000 clones in the sample, around three quarters were seen once. Ahead of sequencing, the ViraFEST assay grew antigen-specific CD4+ T cells using viral peptide pools. Between days 9 and 10 of culture, CD4+ T cells were separated out. Vaccine recipients had no previous SARS-CoV-2 infection; their nucleocapsid antibodies were negative. These TCRs are of unknown antigen specificity. The sample was CD4+ T cells from PBMCs cultured with HCoV-OC43 spike peptides, taken before COVID-19 vaccination. Described subset: HCoV-OC43 spike overlapping peptide pool stimulation. These receptors were taken from a human donor who received a COVID-19 vaccine.

J is TRBJ1-2 and V is TRBV7-9, with D hard to call. Trimming removed 3 bases at V and 2 bases at J, with 7 bases between. The CDR3 consists of 13 residues. The V gene's germline CDR1 is SEHNR and CDR2 FQNEAQ (reference sequence). The CDR3 sequence is CASSFNGNYGYTF. DNA of the CDR3: TGTGCCAGCAGCTTTAACGGGAACTATGGCTACACCTTC.

This clone came up a few times. DNA for the CDR3: TGTGCCAGCAGTCTAAGACAGGTCGTGCAGCCCCAGCATTTT. It translates to CASSLRQVVQPQHF. The V call is TRBV28, the J call TRBJ1-5, with D possibly TRBD1 on 6 matching bases. The germline V gene has CDR1 MDHEN and CDR2 SYDVKM. V lost 5 bases, J lost 7 bases, and 15 bases lay in between. The CDR3 is 14 amino acids.

J is TRBJ1-2 and V is TRBV18, with 12 bases lining up with TRBD1. Germline trimming cut 3 bases from V and 2 bases from J; bases unmatched to any gene: 4. Germline values: CDR1 KGHSH, CDR2 LQKENI. CDR3 length: 16 amino acids. CDR3 loop: CASSPTGTGGNYGYTF. The CDR3 coding sequence is TGTGCCAGCTCACCTACCGGGACAGGGGGCAACTATGGCTACACCTTC.

The chain employs TRBV3-1 (or the pseudogene TRBV3-2) and TRBJ1-1; D is unresolved. This CDR3 spans 15 amino acids. The germline V and J ends were trimmed by 0 bases and 0 bases, with 8 bases remaining between them. Germline values: CDR1 LGHDT, CDR2 YNNKEL (reference sequence). CDR3 region: CASSQETRMNTEAFF. DNA of the CDR3: TGTGCCAGCAGCCAAGAAACGAGGATGAACACTGAAGCTTTCTTT.

The genes are TRBV18 and TRBJ1-2; possible D gene TRBD1, 6 bases. V was shortened by 2 bases and J by 3 bases, with 16 bases between the two germline ends. This CDR3 spans 16 amino acids. Germline V gene sequence: CDR1 KGHSH, CDR2 LQKENI. This CDR3 is CASSPGTGSKDYGYTF. CDR3 DNA: TGTGCCAGCTCACCAGGTACAGGGTCTAAAGACTATGGCTACACCTTC.

This clone was detected only a few times. The chain employs TRBV29-1 and TRBJ1-4; D is ambiguous. The V gene lost 4 bases and the J gene lost 0 bases, with 6 bases spanning the gap. Germline CDR1 and CDR2: SQVTM and ANQGSEA. The CDR3 totals 13 residues. This CDR3 reads CSVGGSTNEKLFF. DNA for the CDR3: TGCAGCGTTGGAGGATCAACTAATGAAAAACTGTTTTTT.

The V call is TRBV10-3, the J call TRBJ2-5, with 12 bases identical to TRBD2. Per germline, CDR1 ENHRY and CDR2 SYGVKD. This CDR3 has 14 amino acids. V lost 3 bases and J lost 5; bases outside the gene matches: 1. The CDR3 coding sequence is TGTGCCATCAGTGATACTAGCGGGGGGGAGACCCAGTACTTC. Translated, it gives CAISDTSGGETQYF.

This chain connects TRBV7-2 to TRBJ1-5, with 8 bases identical to TRBD1. Germline trimming cut 4 bases from V and 7 bases from J; bases unmatched to any gene: 3. The CDR3 extends over 13 amino acids. From germline, CDR1 is SGHTA and CDR2 FQGNSA. CDR3 amino acids: CASSYQGAQPQHF. As DNA, the CDR3 is TGTGCCAGCAGCTATCAGGGGGCGCAGCCCCAGCATTTT.

V is TRBV6-5 and J is TRBJ2-7; possible D gene TRBD1, 6 bases. V gave up 9 bases and J gave up 2 bases, with 20 bases separating them. Germline assignment: CDR1 MNHEY and CDR2 SVGAGI. The CDR3 consists of 15 residues. CDR3 nucleotides: TGTGCCAGTAAGCCGGGACACACTTTAACCTACGAGCAGTACGTC. Its protein product is CASKPGHTLTYEQYV.

The chain is built from TRBV30 and TRBJ1-3; D uncertain. The germline V and J ends were trimmed by 0 bases and 0 bases, with 9 bases remaining between them. The CDR3 extends over 15 amino acids. Germline V gene lookup returns CDR1 GTSNPN and CDR2 SVGIG (reference sequence). Here the CDR3 reads CAWSVWASSGNTIYF. The CDR3 nucleotides read TGTGCCTGGAGTGTATGGGCTAGCTCTGGAAACACCATATATTTT.

The J gene is TRBJ1-6, the V gene TRBV5-4, with D possibly matching TRBD1 (6 bases). From germline, CDR1 is SGHNT and CDR2 YYREEE (reference sequence). The CDR3 loop spans 15 amino acids. V gave up 1 base and J gave up 7 bases, with 12 bases separating them. CDR3 region: CASSLWQGSNSPLHF. The CDR3 DNA reads TGTGCCAGCAGCTTGTGGCAGGGGAGCAATTCACCCCTCCACTTT. The full variable domain, completed using reference TRBV5-4 and TRBJ1-6, is ETGVTQSPTHLIKTRGQQVTLRCSSQSGHNTVSWYQQALGQGPQFIFQYYREEENGRGNFPPRFSGLQFPNYSSELNVNALELDDSALYLCASSLWQGSNSPLHFGNGTRLTVT.